This entry is about one T cell receptor beta chain. The antigen is not known. This sample is part of a study of cytomegalovirus exposure and HLA in healthy donors. The germline CDR1 and CDR2 sequences are LNHDA and SQIVND (reference sequence). Trimming took 3 bases from V and 5 from J, leaving 7 bases between them. CDR3 length equals 13 residues. Study results and caveats: While the bulk of TCR sequences proved rare, some public TCRs turned up in many donors. When the data were analyzed later, several of the most significant clusters appeared to be linked to common viral pathogens. It was reportedly the case that the classifier diagnosed cytomegalovirus status with high specificity and sensitivity.

The PCR ran on 60 Vbeta and 13 Jbeta primers. Clones were sequenced by immunoSEQ multiplex PCR, and TCRdb holds only the in-frame ones, with some missing. Here the sample spans roughly 190,000 clones, about 80% being singletons. The receptor comes from a middle-aged woman in good health and CMV-seronegative. The source material was PBMCs. The chain recombines TRBV19 with TRBJ1-4; D is ambiguous. Here the CDR3 reads CASSIMLNEKLFF. In DNA, the CDR3 is TGTGCCAGTAGTATTATGTTAAATGAAAAACTGTTTTTT.